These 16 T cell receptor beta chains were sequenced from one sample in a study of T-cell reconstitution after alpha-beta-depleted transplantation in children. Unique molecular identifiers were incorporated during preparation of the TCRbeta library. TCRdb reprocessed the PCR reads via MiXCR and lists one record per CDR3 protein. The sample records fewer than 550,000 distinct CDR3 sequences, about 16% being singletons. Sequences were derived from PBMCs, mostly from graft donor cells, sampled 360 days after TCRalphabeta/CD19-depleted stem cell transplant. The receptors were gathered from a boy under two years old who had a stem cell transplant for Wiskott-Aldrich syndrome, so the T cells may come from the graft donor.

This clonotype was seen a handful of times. This CDR3 is CASSQQGGGEKLFF. CDR3 nucleotide sequence: TGTGCCAGCAGCCAACAGGGTGGCGGTGAAAAACTGTTTTTT. The chain uses TRBV12-3 or TRBV12-4 and TRBJ1-4, with D possibly TRBD1 on 6 matching bases. The CDR3 sequence is 14 residues long. Trimming pared 6 bases from V and 7 bases from J, leaving 15 bases between.

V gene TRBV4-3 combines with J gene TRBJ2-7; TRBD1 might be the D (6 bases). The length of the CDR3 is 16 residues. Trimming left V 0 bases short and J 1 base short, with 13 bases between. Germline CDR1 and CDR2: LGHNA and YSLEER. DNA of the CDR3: TGCGCCAGCAGCCAAGATCTTAAAGGGGGATCCTACGAGCAGTACTTC. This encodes CASSQDLKGGSYEQYF.

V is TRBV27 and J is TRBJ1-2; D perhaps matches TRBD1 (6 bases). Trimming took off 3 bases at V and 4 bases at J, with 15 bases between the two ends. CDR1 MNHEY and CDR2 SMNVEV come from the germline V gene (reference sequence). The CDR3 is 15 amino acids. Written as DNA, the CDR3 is TGTGCCAGCAGTTTTTCTTCTACAGGGTTCTATGGCTACACCTTC. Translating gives CASSFSSTGFYGYTF.

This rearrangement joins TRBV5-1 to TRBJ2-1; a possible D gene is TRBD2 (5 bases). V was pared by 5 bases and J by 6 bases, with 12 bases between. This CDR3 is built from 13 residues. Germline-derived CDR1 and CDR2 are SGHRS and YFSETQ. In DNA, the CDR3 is TGCGCCAGCAGGAGGCTAGCTGGCAATGAGCAGTTCTTC. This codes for CASRRLAGNEQFF.

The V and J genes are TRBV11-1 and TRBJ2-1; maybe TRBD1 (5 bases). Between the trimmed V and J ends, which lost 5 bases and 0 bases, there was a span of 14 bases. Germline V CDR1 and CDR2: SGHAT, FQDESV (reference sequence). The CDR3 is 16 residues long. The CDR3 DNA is TGTGCCAGCAGCCCGCAGGGTGGGAACTCCTACAATGAGCAGTTCTTC. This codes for CASSPQGGNSYNEQFF.

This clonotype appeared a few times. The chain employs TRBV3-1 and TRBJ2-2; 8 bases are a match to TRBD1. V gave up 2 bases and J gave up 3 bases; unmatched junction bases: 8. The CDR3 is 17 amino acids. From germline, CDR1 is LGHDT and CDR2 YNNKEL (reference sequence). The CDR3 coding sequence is TGTGCCAGCAGCCAACCAGGGACAGGAGCTTACACCGGGGAGCTGTTTTTT. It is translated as CASSQPGTGAYTGELFF.

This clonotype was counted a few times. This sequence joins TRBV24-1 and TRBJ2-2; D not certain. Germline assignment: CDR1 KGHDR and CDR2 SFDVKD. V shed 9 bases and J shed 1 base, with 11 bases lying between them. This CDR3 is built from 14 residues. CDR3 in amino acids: CATSPAGNTGELFF. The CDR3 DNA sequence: TGTGCCACCTCCCCGGCAGGGAACACCGGGGAGCTGTTTTTT.

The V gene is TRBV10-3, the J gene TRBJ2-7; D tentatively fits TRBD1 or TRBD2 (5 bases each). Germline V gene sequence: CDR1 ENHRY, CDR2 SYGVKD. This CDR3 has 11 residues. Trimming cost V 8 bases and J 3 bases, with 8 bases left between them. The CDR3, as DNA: TGTGCCATCGGGGACGGCTACGAGCAGTACTTC. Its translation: CAIGDGYEQYF.

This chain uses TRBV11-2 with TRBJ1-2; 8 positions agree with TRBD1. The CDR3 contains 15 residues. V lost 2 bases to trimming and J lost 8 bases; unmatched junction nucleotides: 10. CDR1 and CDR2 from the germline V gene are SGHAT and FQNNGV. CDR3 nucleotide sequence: TGTGCCAGCAGCTTATTCCGGACAGGGTTTGTCGGCTACACCTTC. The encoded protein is CASSLFRTGFVGYTF.

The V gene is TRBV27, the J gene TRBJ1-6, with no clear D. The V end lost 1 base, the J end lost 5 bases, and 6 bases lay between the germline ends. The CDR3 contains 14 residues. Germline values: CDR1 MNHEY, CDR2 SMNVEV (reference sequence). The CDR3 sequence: CASSLWPNNSPLHF. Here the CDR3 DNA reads TGTGCCAGCAGTTTATGGCCCAATAATTCACCCCTCCACTTT.

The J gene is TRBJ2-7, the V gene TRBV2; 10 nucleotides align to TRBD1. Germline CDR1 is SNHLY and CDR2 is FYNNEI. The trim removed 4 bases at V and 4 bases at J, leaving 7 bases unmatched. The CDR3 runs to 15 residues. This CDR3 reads CASSASGQGIYEQYF. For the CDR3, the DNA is TGTGCCAGCAGTGCCTCGGGACAGGGGATATACGAGCAGTACTTC. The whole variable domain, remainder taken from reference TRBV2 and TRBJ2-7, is EPEVTQTPSHQVTQMGQEVILRCVPISNHLYFYWYRQILGQKVEFLVSFYNNEISEKSEIFDDQFSVERPDGSNFTLKIRSTKLEDSAMYFCASSASGQGIYEQYFGPGTRLTVT.

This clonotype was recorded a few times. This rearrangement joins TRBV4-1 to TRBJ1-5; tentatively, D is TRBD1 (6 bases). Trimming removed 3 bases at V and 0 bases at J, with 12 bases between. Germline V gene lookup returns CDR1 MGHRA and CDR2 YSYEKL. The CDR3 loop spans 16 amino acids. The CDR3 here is CASSQDRAYSNQPQHF. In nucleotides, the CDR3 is TGCGCCAGCAGCCAGGACAGAGCTTATAGCAATCAGCCCCAGCATTTT.

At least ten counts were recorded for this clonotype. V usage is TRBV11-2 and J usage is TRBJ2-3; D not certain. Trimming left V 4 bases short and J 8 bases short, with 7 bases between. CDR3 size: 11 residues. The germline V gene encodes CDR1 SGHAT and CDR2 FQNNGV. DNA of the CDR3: TGTGCCAGCAGCTCAGGAGTTACGCAGTATTTT. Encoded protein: CASSSGVTQYF.

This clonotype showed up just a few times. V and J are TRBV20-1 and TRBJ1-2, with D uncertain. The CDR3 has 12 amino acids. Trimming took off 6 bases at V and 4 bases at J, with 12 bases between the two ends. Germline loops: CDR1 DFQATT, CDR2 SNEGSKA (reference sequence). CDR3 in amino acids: CSASDRIYGYTF. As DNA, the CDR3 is TGCAGTGCCTCCGATAGAATCTATGGCTACACCTTC.

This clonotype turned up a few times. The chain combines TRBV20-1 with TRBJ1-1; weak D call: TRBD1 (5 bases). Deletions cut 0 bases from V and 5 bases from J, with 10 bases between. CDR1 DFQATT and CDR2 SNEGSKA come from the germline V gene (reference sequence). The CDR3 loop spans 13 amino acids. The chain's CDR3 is CSARDPRGTEAFF. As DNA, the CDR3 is TGCAGTGCTAGAGATCCTAGGGGTACTGAAGCTTTCTTT.

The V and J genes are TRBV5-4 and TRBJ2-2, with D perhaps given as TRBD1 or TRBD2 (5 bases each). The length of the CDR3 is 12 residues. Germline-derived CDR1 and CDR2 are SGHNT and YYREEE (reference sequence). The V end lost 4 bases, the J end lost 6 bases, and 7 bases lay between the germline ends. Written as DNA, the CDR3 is TGTGCCAGCAGCAGGGACCCCGGGGAGCTGTTTTTT. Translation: CASSRDPGELFF.